The rows below give T cell receptor beta chains drawn from one sample of a study of cytotoxic CD8 clonotypes in ibrutinib-treated CLL. The table came from immunoSEQ multiplex PCR; TCRdb's copy has only in-frame clones and leaves some out. The sample shows over 120,000 clones, approximately 81% of them seen only once. The sample here was PBMCs, taken after 12 months of ibrutinib treatment. These receptors came from a human donor with chronic lymphocytic leukemia. Both conserved end residues are part of each CDR3. The D gene is left open where the match is weak. Size values are once, few and many counts, or a class for expanded clones, and some rows have none.

CASSLREGENDEQYF	TGTGCCAGCAGTTTAAGAGAAGGGGAAAATGACGAGCAGTACTTC	TRBV7-8	.	15	TRBJ2-7	.
CASSHGILYEQYF	TGCGCCAGCAGCCATGGCATACTCTACGAGCAGTACTTC	TRBV4-3	.	13	TRBJ2-7	.
CASSPTGVRWTFTDTQYF	TGCGCCAGCAGCCCGACCGGGGTCCGCTGGACTTTCACAGATACGCAGTATTTT	TRBV4-1	.	18	TRBJ2-3	few
CASSAQGVADTQYF	TGCGCCAGCAGCGCACAGGGGGTGGCAGATACGCAGTATTTT	TRBV10-2	TRBD1	14	TRBJ2-3	.
CASSLEGGRNTEAFF	TGTGCCAGCAGCTTGGAAGGGGGCAGGAACACTGAAGCTTTCTTT	TRBV7-2	TRBD1	15	TRBJ1-1	.
CASSLSTVDRGGYGYTF	TGTGCCAGCAGCCTATCGACAGTCGACAGGGGAGGCTATGGCTACACCTTC	TRBV2	TRBD1	17	TRBJ1-2	.
CASSEGLGPLNNSPLHF	TGTGCCAGCAGCGAGGGTCTGGGACCGTTAAATAATTCACCCCTCCACTTT	TRBV9	.	17	TRBJ1-6	.
CASSQLSSYEQYF	TGTGCCAGCAGCCAACTCAGCTCCTACGAGCAGTACTTC	TRBV14	.	13	TRBJ2-7	few
CASSLEYEQYF	TGTGCCAGCAGCTTAGAGTACGAGCAGTACTTC	TRBV7-9	.	11	TRBJ2-7	few
CASSLATATEAFF	TGTGCCAGCAGCTTGGCGACGGCCACTGAAGCTTTCTTT	TRBV5-5	.	13	TRBJ1-1	few
CASSPRTGEYGYTF	TGTGCCAGCAGCCCGAGGACAGGGGAGTATGGCTACACCTTC	TRBV7-2	TRBD1	14	TRBJ1-2	.
CASSWTSGGNTGELFF	TGTGCCAGCAGTTGGACTAGCGGAGGGAACACCGGGGAGCTGTTTTTT	TRBV28	TRBD2	16	TRBJ2-2	.
CASSRRVPGTSGRSYEQYF	TGCGCCAGCAGTCGAAGAGTCCCCGGGACTAGCGGGAGATCCTACGAGCAGTACTTC	TRBV4-3	TRBD2	19	TRBJ2-7	.
CSLRVGFTTDTQYF	TGCAGCCTCCGAGTGGGTTTTACCACAGATACGCAGTATTTT	TRBV29-1	.	14	TRBJ2-3	.
CASSLLYQETQYF	TGTGCCAGCAGCTTGTTGTACCAAGAGACCCAGTACTTC	TRBV5-4	.	13	TRBJ2-5	once